The sequence of this TCR beta chain was determined in a study of cytomegalovirus exposure and HLA in healthy donors. Study information: The 120 validation repertoires matched the roughly 700 first-cohort repertoires in platform, a later analysis reported. Notes on the study in general: Associated with cytomegalovirus, according to the listing, were approximately 160 TCR beta chains. In the 100 to 150 validation repertoires, 94% of cluster scores exceeded 0, per a later analysis.

The protocol was immunoSEQ multiplex PCR, while the TCRdb copy is restricted to in-frame clones and leaves out a portion. Of around 71,000 clones in the sample, around 96% are singletons; the top ten hold about 1.5%. Only one count was recorded for this clone. Its specificity is not known. Germline CDR1 LNHNV, CDR2 YYDKDF (reference sequence). V was pared by 0 bases and J by 0 bases, with 11 bases between. The CDR3 has 17 residues. Material: PBMCs. The chain recombines TRBV15 with TRBJ1-4; D gene unclear. The TCR comes from a man younger than 35 in good health and CMV-seropositive. CDR3 residues: CATSRDSGAATNEKLFF. The DNA for the CDR3 is TGTGCCACCAGCAGAGATTCCGGAGCTGCAACTAATGAAAAACTGTTTTTT.